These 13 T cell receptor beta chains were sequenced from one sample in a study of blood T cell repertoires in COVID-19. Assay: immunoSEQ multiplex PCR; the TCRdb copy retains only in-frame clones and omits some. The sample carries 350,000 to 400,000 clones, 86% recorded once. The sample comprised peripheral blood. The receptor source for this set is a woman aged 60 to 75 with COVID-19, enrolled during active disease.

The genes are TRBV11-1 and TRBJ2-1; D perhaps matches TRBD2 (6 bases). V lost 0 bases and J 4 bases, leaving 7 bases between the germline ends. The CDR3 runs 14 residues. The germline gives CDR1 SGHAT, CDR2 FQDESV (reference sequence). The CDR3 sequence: CASSLAGGYNEQFF. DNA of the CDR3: TGTGCCAGCAGCTTAGCGGGGGGTTACAATGAGCAGTTCTTC. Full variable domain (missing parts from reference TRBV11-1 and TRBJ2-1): EAEVAQSPRYKITEKSQAVAFWCDPISGHATLYWYRQILGQGPELLVQFQDESVVDDSQLPKDRFSAERLKGVDSTLKIQPAELGDSAMYLCASSLAGGYNEQFFGPGTRLTVL.

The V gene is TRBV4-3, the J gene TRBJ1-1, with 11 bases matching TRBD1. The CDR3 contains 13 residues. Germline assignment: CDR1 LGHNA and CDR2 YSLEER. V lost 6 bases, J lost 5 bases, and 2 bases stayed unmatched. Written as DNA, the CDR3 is TGCGCCAGCAGGGGACAGGGGGGGACTGAAGCTTTCTTT. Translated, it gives CASRGQGGTEAFF.

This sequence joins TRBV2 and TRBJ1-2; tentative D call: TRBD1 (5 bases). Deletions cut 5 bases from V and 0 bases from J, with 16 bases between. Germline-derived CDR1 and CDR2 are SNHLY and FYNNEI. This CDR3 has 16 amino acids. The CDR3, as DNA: TGTGCCAGCAGTTACCCTGGAGGGGCCGCTAACTATGGCTACACCTTC. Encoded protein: CASSYPGGAANYGYTF.

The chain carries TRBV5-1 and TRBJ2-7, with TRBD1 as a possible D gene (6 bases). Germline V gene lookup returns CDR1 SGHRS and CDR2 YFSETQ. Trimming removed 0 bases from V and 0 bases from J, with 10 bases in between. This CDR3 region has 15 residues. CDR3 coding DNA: TGCGCCAGCAGCTTGGGTGGGACAAGCTCCTACGAGCAGTACTTC. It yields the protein CASSLGGTSSYEQYF.

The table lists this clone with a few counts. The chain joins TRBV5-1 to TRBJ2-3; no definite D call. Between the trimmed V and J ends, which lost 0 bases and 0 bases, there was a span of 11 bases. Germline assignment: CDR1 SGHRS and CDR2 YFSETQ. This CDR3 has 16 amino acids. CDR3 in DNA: TGCGCCAGCAGCTTGGCCAGGCAAAGTAGCACAGATACGCAGTATTTT. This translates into CASSLARQSSTDTQYF.

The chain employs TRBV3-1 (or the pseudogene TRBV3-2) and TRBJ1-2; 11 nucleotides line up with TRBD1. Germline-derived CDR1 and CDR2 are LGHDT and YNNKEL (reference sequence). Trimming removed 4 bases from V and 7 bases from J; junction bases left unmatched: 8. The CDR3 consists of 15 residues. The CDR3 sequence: CASSPAGQGGSGYTF. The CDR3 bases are TGTGCCAGCAGCCCGGCGGGACAGGGGGGCTCTGGCTACACCTTC.

The CDR3 bases are TGTGCCAGCAGCTTAGGTAGCGGGGGGCTCACAGATACGCAGTATTTT. Its translation: CASSLGSGGLTDTQYF. The V gene is TRBV11-2, the J gene TRBJ2-3; TRBD2 matches 10 bases. The CDR3 spans 16 residues. CDR1 is SGHAT and CDR2 is FQNNGV in the germline V gene. J was trimmed by 2 bases and V by 1 base; bases with no gene match: 3. Together with reference TRBV11-2 and TRBJ2-3, the CDR3 gives the full variable domain: EAGVAQSPRYKIIEKRQSVAFWCNPISGHATLYWYQQILGQGPKLLIQFQNNGVVDDSQLPKDRFSAERLKGVDSTLKIQPAKLEDSAVYLCASSLGSGGLTDTQYFGPGTRLTVL.

CDR3 loop: CASSPGPAYGYTF. CDR3 in DNA: TGTGCCAGCTCCCCAGGGCCAGCCTATGGCTACACCTTC. The chain recombines TRBV18 with TRBJ1-2; possibly TRBD1 for D (5 bases). Germline CDR1 is KGHSH and CDR2 is LQKENI. V gave up 6 bases and J gave up 4 bases, with 12 bases separating them. This CDR3 is 13 amino acids long.

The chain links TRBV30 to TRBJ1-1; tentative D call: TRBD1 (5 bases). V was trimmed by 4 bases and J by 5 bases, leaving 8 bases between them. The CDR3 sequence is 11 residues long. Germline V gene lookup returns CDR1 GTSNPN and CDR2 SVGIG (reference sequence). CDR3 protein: CAWMEGTEAFF. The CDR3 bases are TGTGCCTGGATGGAGGGGACTGAAGCTTTCTTT.

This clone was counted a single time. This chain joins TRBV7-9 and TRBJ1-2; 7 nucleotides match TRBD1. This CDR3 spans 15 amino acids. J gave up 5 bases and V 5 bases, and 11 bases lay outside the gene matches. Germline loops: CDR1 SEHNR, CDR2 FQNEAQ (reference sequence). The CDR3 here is CASSRGPGQIYGYTF. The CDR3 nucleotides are TGTGCCAGCAGCCGAGGTCCGGGACAGATATATGGCTACACCTTC.

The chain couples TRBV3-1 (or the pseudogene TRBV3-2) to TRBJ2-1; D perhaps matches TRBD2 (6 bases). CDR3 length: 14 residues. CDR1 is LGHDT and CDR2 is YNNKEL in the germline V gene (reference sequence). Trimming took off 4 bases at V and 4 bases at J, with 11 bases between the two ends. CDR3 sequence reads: CASSLGGPYNEQFF. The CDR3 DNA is TGTGCCAGCAGCCTCGGGGGACCATACAATGAGCAGTTCTTC.

The CDR3: CASTVGLSRTDTQYF. Here the CDR3 DNA reads TGTGCCAGCACCGTCGGTCTGTCCCGCACAGATACGCAGTATTTT. This chain uses TRBV5-4 with TRBJ2-3, with D hard to call. The germline gives CDR1 SGHNT, CDR2 YYREEE (reference sequence). The CDR3 is 15 residues long. The V and J ends lost 6 bases and 1 base respectively, with 15 bases between them.

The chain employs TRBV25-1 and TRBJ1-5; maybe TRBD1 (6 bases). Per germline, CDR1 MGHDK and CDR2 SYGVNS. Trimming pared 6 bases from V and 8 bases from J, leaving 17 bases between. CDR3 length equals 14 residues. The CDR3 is CASSADSPGEPQHF. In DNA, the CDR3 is TGTGCCAGCAGCGCGGACAGTCCCGGGGAGCCCCAGCATTTT.